These 5 T cell receptor beta chains were all obtained from the same sample, sequenced in a study of blood T cell repertoires in COVID-19. Profiled with immunoSEQ multiplex PCR; TCRdb holds only in-frame clones, not every one. In the table there are about 100,000 clones, 90% of which are singletons. Sequenced input: peripheral blood. These receptors originate from a man aged 45-60 years with acute or convalescent COVID-19.

The chain combines TRBV10-2 with TRBJ1-1; TRBD1 is a possible D gene (6 bases). Between the trimmed V and J ends, which lost 6 bases and 4 bases, there was a span of 15 bases. CDR3 size: 14 residues. CDR1 and CDR2 from the germline V gene are WSHSY and SAAADI. In nucleotides, the CDR3 is TGCGCCAGCAGGACAGGTTCCCCGGGCACTGAAGCTTTCTTT. Translation gives CASRTGSPGTEAFF.

The V and J genes are TRBV18 and TRBJ1-2, with a weak D call TRBD1 (6 bases). V was trimmed by 6 bases and J by 5 bases, leaving 19 bases between them. The germline V gene has CDR1 KGHSH and CDR2 LQKENI. The CDR3 consists of 15 residues. DNA of the CDR3: TGTGCCAGCTCGCCAGAACAGGGCATGGTTTATGGCTACACCTTC. It specifies CASSPEQGMVYGYTF.

This rearrangement joins TRBV5-5 to TRBJ2-7; TRBD1 is a possible D gene (6 bases). CDR1 is SGHKS and CDR2 is YYEKEE in the germline V gene (reference sequence). The ends were cut back, 7 bases at V and 2 bases at J, with 19 bases in the middle. The CDR3 has 15 amino acids. CDR3 sequence reads: CASRPISGETYEQYF. CDR3 nucleotide sequence: TGTGCCAGCCGCCCGATTTCAGGGGAAACCTACGAGCAGTACTTC. The complete variable domain, with remaining parts taken from reference TRBV5-5 and TRBJ2-7, reads DAGVTQSPTHLIKTRGQQVTLRCSPISGHKSVSWYQQVLGQGPQFIFQYYEKEERGRGNFPDRFSARQFPNYSSELNVNALLLGDSALYLCASRPISGETYEQYFGPGTRLTVT.

The CDR3 here is CASGYGTGFTEAFF. CDR3 in DNA: TGTGCTAGTGGTTACGGGACAGGGTTCACTGAAGCTTTCTTT. The chain employs TRBV12-5 and TRBJ1-1; 9 bases line up with TRBD1. Germline trimming cut 4 bases from V and 4 bases from J; bases unmatched to any gene: 4. The germline V gene has CDR1 LGHNT and CDR2 FRNRAP. The CDR3 loop spans 14 amino acids.

The genes are TRBV7-4 and TRBJ1-5; D is ambiguous. The CDR3 runs 19 residues. CDR1 and CDR2 from the germline V gene are SGHVT and SQSDAQ. The V end was cut by 2 bases, the J end by 0 bases, with 20 bases between. CDR3 DNA sequence: TGTGCCAGCAGCTTAAGACAATCTCAGAGGGCGGGTAGCAATCAGCCCCAGCATTTT. The encoded protein is CASSLRQSQRAGSNQPQHF.